The clone carrying this T cell receptor beta chain was counted a single time. This sample is part of a study of blood T cell repertoires in COVID-19. Study context: Researchers got acute and convalescent COVID-19 samples from the United States, Italy and Spain. PBMCs, B-cell-depleted T cells, or T cells provided the cDNA or gDNA that made up the material.

Trimming removed 0 bases from V and 10 bases from J, with 19 bases in between. The CDR3 sequence is 15 residues long. In germline, CDR1 is SGDLS, CDR2 YYNGEE. In the source study's methods: Estimates of nucleated cell counts were drawn from the amplification of reference gene primers. Assay: immunoSEQ multiplex PCR; the TCRdb copy retains only in-frame clones and omits some. The V and J calls and the clone size are those of that table, but D and trimming were determined from the DNA. The sample shows roughly 92,000 clones, roughly 84% of them seen only once. The receptor was derived from a woman of 80 years or more with acute or convalescent COVID-19. The chain has TRBV9 and TRBJ1-2, with D maybe TRBD1 (6 bases). The sample taken for sequencing was peripheral blood. The CDR3 nucleotides read TGTGCCAGCAGCGTAGATCCAGGGGCCCGGGTTGACTACACCTTC. Its protein is CASSVDPGARVDYTF.